What follows are 26 T cell receptor beta chains derived from one specimen sequenced in a study of blood T cells in healthy people across ages. Sample-barcoded 5' priming and a J-beta primer mix drove a second PCR of about 7 to 12 cycles. TCRdb independently ran MiXCR on the 5' RACE reads; one entry per CDR3 protein. The sample lists around 850,000 distinct CDR3 sequences; about 36% were seen once. Sequenced input: blood. Source of these receptors: a man between 18 and 35 years old in good health.

The chain has TRBV29-1 and TRBJ2-3, with D unresolved. Trimming cost V 6 bases and J 2 bases, with 12 bases left between them. Germline CDR1 reads SQVTM; CDR2 reads ANQGSEA. The CDR3 has 13 residues. The CDR3 DNA follows: TGCAGCGTCCGACCGGTAGACACAGATACGCAGTATTTT. Translated, it gives CSVRPVDTDTQYF.

This chain uses TRBV6-1 with TRBJ1-5, with D tentatively TRBD1 (6 bases). Germline V gene data show CDR1 as MNHNS and CDR2 as SASEGT. The CDR3 is made up of 13 amino acids. Trimming left V 6 bases short and J 5 bases short, with 11 bases between. CDR3 coding DNA: TGTGCCAGCAGCGCGGGGGCTGATCAGCCCCAGCATTTT. Translation: CASSAGADQPQHF.

About this clonotype itself: A read error may account for a junction end that differs from germline. The chain is built from TRBV7-2 and TRBJ2-5; unclear D gene. The CDR3 totals 11 residues. Germline-derived CDR1 and CDR2 are SGHTA and FQGNSA. The DNA of the CDR3 is TGTGCCGGCAGCTTTGCTGGGACCCAGTACTTC. This translates into CAGSFAGTQYF.

In this sample, this clonotype turned up a few times. A junction end diverges from the germline sequence, so it may reflect a read error. The rearrangement links TRBV6-2 or TRBV6-3 to TRBJ1-2, with D hard to call. Germline V gene data show CDR1 as MNHEY and CDR2 as SVGEGT. The length of the CDR3 is 17 residues. This CDR3 is CASRYSMGRREAYGYTF. Here the CDR3 DNA reads TGTGCCAGCAGATACTCGATGGGCCGGAGGGAGGCATATGGCTACACCTTC.

CDR3 region: CASSFRTGKLLGGAFF. CDR3 in DNA: TGTGCCAGCAGCTTCAGGACAGGGAAATTGTTGGGGGGAGCTTTCTTT. The chain is built from TRBV7-2 and TRBJ1-1; TRBD1 aligns across 8 bases. There are 16 residues in the CDR3. After removal of 3 bases from V and 10 bases from J, the junction contained 16 bases not matched to a gene. CDR1 is SGHTA and CDR2 is FQGNSA in the germline V gene. The entire variable domain, with the rest obtained from reference TRBV7-2 and TRBJ1-1, is as follows: GAGVSQSPSNKVTEKGKDVELRCDPISGHTALYWYRQSLGQGLEFLIYFQGNSAPDKSGLPSDRFSAERTGGSVSTLTIQRTQQEDSAVYLCASSFRTGKLLGGAFFGQGTRLTVV.

This clonotype was detected a few times. V and J are TRBV5-1 and TRBJ2-3; 7 nucleotides match TRBD1. Trimming cost V 3 bases and J 4 bases; bases outside gene matches: 8. The CDR3 length is 15 residues. From germline, CDR1 is SGHRS and CDR2 YFSETQ. Written as DNA, the CDR3 is TGCGCCAGCAGCTCCGACAGGGTAAACGCAGATACGCAGTATTTT. Translated, it gives CASSSDRVNADTQYF. Based on the CDR3 plus reference TRBV5-1 and TRBJ2-3, the full variable domain is KAGVTQTPRYLIKTRGQQVTLSCSPISGHRSVSWYQQTPGQGLQFLFEYFSETQRNKGNFPGRFSGRQFSNSRSEMNVSTLELGDSALYLCASSSDRVNADTQYFGPGTRLTVL.

To note about this clonotype: At one of its ends the junction is not consistent with the germline gene, which may arise from a read error. This chain joins TRBV7-7 and TRBJ2-3, with TRBD1 matching over 7 bases. This CDR3 contains 14 residues. Per the germline V gene, CDR1 is SSHAT and CDR2 is FNYEAQ (reference sequence). DNA of the CDR3: TGTGCTAGCAGCTTAGGGGTCAGGGGGGATACGCAGTATTTT. Its translation: CASSLGVRGDTQYF.

This clonotype has only a few counts. The J gene is TRBJ2-1, the V gene TRBV12-3 or TRBV12-4, with 11 bases matching TRBD2. This CDR3 is 17 amino acids long. V lost 5 bases and J lost 4; bases outside the gene matches: 10. The CDR3 DNA sequence: TGTGCCAGCAGTGCCTTTAGCGGGGGGGCGGGTTACAATGAGCAGTTCTTC. This sequence encodes CASSAFSGGAGYNEQFF.

This clonotype was seen only a few times. CDR3 sequence: CASSYTRDRGQETQYF. The CDR3 coding sequence is TGCGCCAGCAGCTATACCCGGGACAGGGGGCAAGAGACCCAGTACTTC. The chain employs TRBV5-1 and TRBJ2-5; 11 positions agree with TRBD1. V gave up 3 bases and J gave up 2 bases; unmatched junction bases: 6. In germline, CDR1 is SGHRS, CDR2 YFSETQ. CDR3 length equals 16 residues.

This chain connects TRBV24-1 to TRBJ2-1; D assignment may be TRBD1 or TRBD2 (5 bases each). The CDR3 covers 14 residues. The germline gives CDR1 KGHDR, CDR2 SFDVKD. V shed 4 bases and J shed 9 bases, with 15 bases lying between them. The CDR3 DNA reads as TGTGCCACCAGTGAAGGGGAGCGTTTTAGTGAGCAGTTCTTC. It is translated as CATSEGERFSEQFF.

This clonotype was detected many times. The chain couples TRBV28 to TRBJ1-2, with 12 nucleotides matching TRBD1. J was trimmed by 0 bases and V by 4 bases; bases with no gene match: 9. Germline CDR1 is MDHEN and CDR2 is SYDVKM. This CDR3 has 18 amino acids. CDR3 sequence (DNA): TGTGCCAGCAGTTATCCGGGACAGGGGGCCGCCCCTAACTATGGCTACACCTTC. The encoded protein is CASSYPGQGAAPNYGYTF.

The genes are TRBV5-1 and TRBJ2-5; D is unclear. CDR1 and CDR2 from the germline V gene are SGHRS and YFSETQ. V lost 4 bases and J lost 5, with 18 bases in between. This CDR3 comprises 15 residues. In DNA, the CDR3 is TGCGCCAGCAGCCGATCGGCAGTTTTGTCGGAGACCCAGTACTTC. This gives the protein CASSRSAVLSETQYF.

The V call is TRBV7-9, the J call TRBJ1-1, with D hard to call. This CDR3 contains 15 residues. The germline V gene has CDR1 SEHNR and CDR2 FQNEAQ (reference sequence). Trimming stripped 3 bases from V and 7 bases from J, with 18 bases between. The CDR3 DNA reads as TGTGCCAGCAGCTTCAGTGAACAAGGAGCAGGTGAAGCTTTCTTT. Its translation: CASSFSEQGAGEAFF.

By frequency in the sample, this clonotype is medium-sized (0.01 to 0.1%). This chain links TRBV10-3 with TRBJ2-3, with 11 bases that match TRBD2. The V segment lost 7 bases and the J segment 3 bases; nucleotides outside the gene matches: 9. The CDR3 length is 16 residues. Germline CDR1 is ENHRY and CDR2 is SYGVKD. The CDR3 sequence is CAITLASGGKTDTQYF. CDR3 nucleotide sequence: TGTGCCATCACTCTGGCTAGCGGGGGGAAGACAGATACGCAGTATTTT.

This chain connects TRBV12-3 or TRBV12-4 to TRBJ2-1; 8 nucleotides line up with TRBD1. CDR3 size: 14 residues. V dropped 7 bases and J dropped 4; count of bases not matched to a gene: 6. The CDR3 nucleotides are TGTGCCAGCACCCCGGGACAGGCATACAATGAGCAGTTCTTC. Encoded protein: CASTPGQAYNEQFF.

This clonotype was counted at least ten times. The V call is TRBV6-2 or TRBV6-3, the J call TRBJ2-1; tentative D call: TRBD1 (6 bases). Germline V gene lookup returns CDR1 MNHEY and CDR2 SVGEGT. Trimming took 2 bases from V and 7 from J, leaving 9 bases between them. The length of the CDR3 is 13 residues. The CDR3 sequence is CASSYTGFNEQFF. The DNA of the CDR3 is TGTGCCAGCAGTTACACAGGGTTTAATGAGCAGTTCTTC.

DNA of the CDR3: TGTGCCACCAGTGGTCGGACAGGGATTGGCACCGGGGAGCTGTTTTTT. It codes for CATSGRTGIGTGELFF. The rearrangement joins TRBV24-1 to TRBJ2-2; 8 bases are shared with TRBD1. The CDR3 consists of 16 residues. V was clipped by 5 bases and J by 4 bases; unmatched bases: 8. Germline CDR1 KGHDR, CDR2 SFDVKD.

This clonotype was seen just once. A junction end diverges from the germline sequence, so it may reflect a read error. The rearrangement links TRBV3-1 to TRBJ2-1, with a weak D call TRBD1 (6 bases). This CDR3 has 13 residues. Germline CDR1 and CDR2: LGHDT and YNNKEL (reference sequence). The CDR3 nucleotides are TGTGCCGGCAGCCAAGATCTGGGGGCGGAGCAGTTCTTC. Amino acid sequence: CAGSQDLGAEQFF.

The genes are TRBV7-2 and TRBJ2-7, with TRBD1 as a possible D gene (6 bases). This CDR3 is built from 14 residues. V gave up 5 bases and J gave up 3 bases, with 14 bases separating them. CDR1 and CDR2 (germline): SGHTA, FQGNSA. For the CDR3, the DNA is TGTGCCAGCAGCGAACAGGGCCAAAACTACGAGCAGTACTTC. It specifies CASSEQGQNYEQYF. The variable domain in full, with the rest retrieved from reference TRBV7-2 and TRBJ2-7, is GAGVSQSPSNKVTEKGKDVELRCDPISGHTALYWYRQSLGQGLEFLIYFQGNSAPDKSGLPSDRFSAERTGGSVSTLTIQRTQQEDSAVYLCASSEQGQNYEQYFGPGTRLTVT.

This chain uses TRBV12-3 or TRBV12-4 with TRBJ2-1; the D gene is possibly TRBD1 (6 bases). V gave up 3 bases and J gave up 8 bases, with 14 bases separating them. CDR3 length: 14 amino acids. CDR3 in amino acids: CASSFQGSGYEQFF. CDR3 DNA sequence: TGTGCCAGCAGTTTTCAGGGGTCGGGGTATGAGCAGTTCTTC.

This chain uses TRBV12-3 or TRBV12-4 with TRBJ1-5; D is unresolved. The CDR3 consists of 14 residues. V was trimmed by 5 bases and J by 9 bases, leaving 17 bases between them. CDR3: CASSETNRERPQHF. In DNA, the CDR3 is TGTGCCAGCAGTGAAACTAACCGGGAGCGGCCCCAGCATTTT.

This rearrangement joins TRBV2 to TRBJ1-2; 7 bases map to TRBD1. With 5 bases clipped from V and 3 bases from J, the junction kept 6 bases outside the gene matches. Per germline, CDR1 SNHLY and CDR2 FYNNEI. CDR3 size: 14 residues. The CDR3 bases are TGTGCCAGCAGTAAACAGGGGACCGACTATGGCTACACCTTC. Amino acid sequence: CASSKQGTDYGYTF. Together with reference TRBV2 and TRBJ1-2, the CDR3 gives the full variable domain: EPEVTQTPSHQVTQMGQEVILRCVPISNHLYFYWYRQILGQKVEFLVSFYNNEISEKSEIFDDQFSVERPDGSNFTLKIRSTKLEDSAMYFCASSKQGTDYGYTFGSGTRLTVV.

This clonotype has a count of ten or more. The chain uses TRBV6-4 and TRBJ1-2, with 7 bases matching TRBD1. Germline V gives CDR1 MRHNA, CDR2 SNTAGT. CDR3 length: 14 residues. J was trimmed by 6 bases and V by 2 bases; bases with no gene match: 6. The CDR3 reads CASSDQDRKDGYTF. The DNA for the CDR3 is TGTGCCAGCAGTGACCAGGACAGGAAGGATGGCTACACCTTC.

As concerns this clonotype: Just one base apart from a much larger clone, this may be a read error. The CDR3 is CSAKGQGHNEQFF. CDR3 nucleotides: TGCAGCGCCAAGGGACAGGGTCACAATGAGCAGTTCTTC. J is TRBJ2-1 and V is TRBV29-1; 9 nucleotides line up with TRBD1. CDR3 length: 13 residues. V lost 7 bases and J lost 5; bases outside the gene matches: 6. CDR1 is SQVTM, CDR2 ANQGSEA, per germline.

As for this clonotype: Since a much larger clone is just one base distant, this may be a read error. The genes are TRBV3-1 and TRBJ1-2, with no clear D. CDR1 and CDR2 (germline): LGHDT, YNNKEL (reference sequence). Trimming removed 3 bases from V and 8 bases from J, with 19 bases in between. The CDR3 has 15 residues. The CDR3 reads CASSHDRTRAGGYTF. In nucleotides, the CDR3 is TGTGCCAGCAGCCATGATCGGACGAGGGCGGGAGGCTACACCTTC.

This clonotype was counted ten times or more. The CDR3 sequence is CASTTGVAEKLFF. CDR3 nucleotide sequence: TGTGCCAGCACCACCGGGGTGGCGGAAAAACTGTTTTTT. The rearrangement uses TRBV12-3 or TRBV12-4 and TRBJ1-4; unclear D gene. Trimming left V 7 bases short and J 8 bases short, with 14 bases between. The CDR3 consists of 13 residues.